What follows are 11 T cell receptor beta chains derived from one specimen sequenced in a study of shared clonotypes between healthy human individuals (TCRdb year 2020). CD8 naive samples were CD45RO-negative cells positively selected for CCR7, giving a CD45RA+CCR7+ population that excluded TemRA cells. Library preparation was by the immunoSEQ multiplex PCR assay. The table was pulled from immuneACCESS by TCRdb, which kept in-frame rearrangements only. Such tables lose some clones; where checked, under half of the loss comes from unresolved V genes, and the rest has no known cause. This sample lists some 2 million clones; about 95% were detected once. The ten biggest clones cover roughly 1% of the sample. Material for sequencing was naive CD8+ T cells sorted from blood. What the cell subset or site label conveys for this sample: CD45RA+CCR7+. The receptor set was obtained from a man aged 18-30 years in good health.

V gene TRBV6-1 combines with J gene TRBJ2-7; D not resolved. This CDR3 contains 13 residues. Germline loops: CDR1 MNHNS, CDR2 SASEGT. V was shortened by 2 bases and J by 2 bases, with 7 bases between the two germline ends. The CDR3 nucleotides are TGTGCCAGCAGTGAAAACAGCGCCTACGAGCAGTACTTC. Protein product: CASSENSAYEQYF.

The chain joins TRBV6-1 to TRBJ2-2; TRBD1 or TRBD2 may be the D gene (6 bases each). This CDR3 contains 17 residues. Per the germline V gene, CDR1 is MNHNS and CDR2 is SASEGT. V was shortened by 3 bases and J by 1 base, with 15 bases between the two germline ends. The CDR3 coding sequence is TGTGCCAGCAGTGACGATGCGGGACACCTGAACACCGGGGAGCTGTTTTTT. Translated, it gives CASSDDAGHLNTGELFF.

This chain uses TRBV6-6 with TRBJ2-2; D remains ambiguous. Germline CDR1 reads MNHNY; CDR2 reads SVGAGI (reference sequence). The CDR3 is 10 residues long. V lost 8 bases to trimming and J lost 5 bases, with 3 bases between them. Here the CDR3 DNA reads TGTGCCAGCGGGACCGGGGAGCTGTTTTTT. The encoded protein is CASGTGELFF.

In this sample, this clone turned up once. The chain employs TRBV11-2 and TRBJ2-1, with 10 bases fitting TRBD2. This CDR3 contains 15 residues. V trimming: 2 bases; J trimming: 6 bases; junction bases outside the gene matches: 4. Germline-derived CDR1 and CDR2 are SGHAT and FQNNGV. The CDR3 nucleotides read TGTGCCAGCAGCTTACTAGCGGGAGTAGGCAATGAGCAGTTCTTC. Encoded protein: CASSLLAGVGNEQFF.

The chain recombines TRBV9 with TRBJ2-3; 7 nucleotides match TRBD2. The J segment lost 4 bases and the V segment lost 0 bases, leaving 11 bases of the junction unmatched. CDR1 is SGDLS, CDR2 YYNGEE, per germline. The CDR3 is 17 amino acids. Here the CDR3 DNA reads TGTGCCAGCAGCGTAGGTTTTGGCGGGAGTACAGCAGATACGCAGTATTTT. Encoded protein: CASSVGFGGSTADTQYF.

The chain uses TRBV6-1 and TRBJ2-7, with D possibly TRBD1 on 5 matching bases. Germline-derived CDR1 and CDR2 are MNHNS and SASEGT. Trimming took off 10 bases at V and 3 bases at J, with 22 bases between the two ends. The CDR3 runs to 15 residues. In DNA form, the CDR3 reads TGTGCCACCGATACCTCCAGGCAGGGATTCTACGAGCAGTACTTC. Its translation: CATDTSRQGFYEQYF.

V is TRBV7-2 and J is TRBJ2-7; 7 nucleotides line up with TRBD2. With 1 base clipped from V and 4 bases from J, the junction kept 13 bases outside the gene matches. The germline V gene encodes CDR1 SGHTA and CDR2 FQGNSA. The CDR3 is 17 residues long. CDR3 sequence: CASSLESSPWGGYEQYF. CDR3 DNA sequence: TGTGCCAGCAGCTTAGAGTCGTCCCCTTGGGGGGGTTACGAGCAGTACTTC.

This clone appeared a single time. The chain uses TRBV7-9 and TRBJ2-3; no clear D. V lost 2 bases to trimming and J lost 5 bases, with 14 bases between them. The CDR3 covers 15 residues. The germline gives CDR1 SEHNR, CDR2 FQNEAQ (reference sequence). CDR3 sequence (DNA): TGTGCCAGCAGCTTACTGGTCTCCCCAGGAGATACGCAGTATTTT. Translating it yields CASSLLVSPGDTQYF.

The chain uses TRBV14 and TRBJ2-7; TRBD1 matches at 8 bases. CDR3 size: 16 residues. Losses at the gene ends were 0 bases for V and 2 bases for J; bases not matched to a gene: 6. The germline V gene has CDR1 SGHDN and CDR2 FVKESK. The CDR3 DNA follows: TGTGCCAGCAGCCAAGAAGGGGGACAGGACCCCTACGAGCAGTACTTC. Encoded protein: CASSQEGGQDPYEQYF. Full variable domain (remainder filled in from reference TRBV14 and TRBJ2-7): EAGVTQFPSHSVIEKGQTVTLRCDPISGHDNLYWYRRVMGKEIKFLLHFVKESKQDESGMPNNRFLAERTGGTYSTLKVQPAELEDSGVYFCASSQEGGQDPYEQYFGPGTRLTVT.

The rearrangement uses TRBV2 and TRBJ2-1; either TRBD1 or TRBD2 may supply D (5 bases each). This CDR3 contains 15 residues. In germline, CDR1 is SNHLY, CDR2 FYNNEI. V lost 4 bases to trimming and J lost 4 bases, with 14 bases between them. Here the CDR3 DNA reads TGTGCCAGCAGTGGATATTGGGACCGGTACAATGAGCAGTTCTTC. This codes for CASSGYWDRYNEQFF.

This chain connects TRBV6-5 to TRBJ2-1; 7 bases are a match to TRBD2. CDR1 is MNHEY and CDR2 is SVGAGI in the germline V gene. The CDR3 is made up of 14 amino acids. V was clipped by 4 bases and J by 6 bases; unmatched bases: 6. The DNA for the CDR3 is TGTGCCAGCAGTTTTGGACTAGTCGGCAATGAGCAGTTCTTC. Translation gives CASSFGLVGNEQFF.